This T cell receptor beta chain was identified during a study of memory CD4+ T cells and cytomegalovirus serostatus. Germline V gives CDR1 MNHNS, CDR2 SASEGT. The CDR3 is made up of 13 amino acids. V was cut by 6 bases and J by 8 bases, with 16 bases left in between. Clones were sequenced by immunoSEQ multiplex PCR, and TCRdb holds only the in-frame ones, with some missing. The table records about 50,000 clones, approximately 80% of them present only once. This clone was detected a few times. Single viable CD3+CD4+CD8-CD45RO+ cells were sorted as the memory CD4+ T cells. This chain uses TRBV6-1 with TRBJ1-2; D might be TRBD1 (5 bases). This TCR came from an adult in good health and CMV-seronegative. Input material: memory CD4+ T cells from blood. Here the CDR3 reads CASSSPGGSGYTF. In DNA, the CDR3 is TGTGCCAGCAGCTCCCCGGGGGGGAGCGGCTACACCTTC.